Here is one T cell receptor (beta chain) with its context. The data were taken from a study of blood T cell repertoires in COVID-19. Study details: From T cells, B-cell-depleted T cells, or PBMCs came the material, which was cDNA or gDNA.

Libraries were prepared by immunoSEQ multiplex PCR; TCRdb keeps only in-frame clonotypes and omits some of them. Found here are about 270,000 clones, roughly 83% of them singletons; the top ten hold almost 1.5%. V gave up 3 bases and J gave up 1 base, with 4 bases separating them. Germline V gives CDR1 MNHEY, CDR2 SMNVEV (reference sequence). The CDR3 covers 13 residues. The chain has TRBV27 and TRBJ2-1; D call uncertain. This TCR was sampled from a human donor with COVID-19, enrolled during active disease. The donor label of this sample is uncertain. Sequenced input: peripheral blood. CDR3 sequence reads: CASSFSSYNEQFF. Here the CDR3 DNA reads TGTGCCAGCAGTTTTTCGTCCTACAATGAGCAGTTCTTC.